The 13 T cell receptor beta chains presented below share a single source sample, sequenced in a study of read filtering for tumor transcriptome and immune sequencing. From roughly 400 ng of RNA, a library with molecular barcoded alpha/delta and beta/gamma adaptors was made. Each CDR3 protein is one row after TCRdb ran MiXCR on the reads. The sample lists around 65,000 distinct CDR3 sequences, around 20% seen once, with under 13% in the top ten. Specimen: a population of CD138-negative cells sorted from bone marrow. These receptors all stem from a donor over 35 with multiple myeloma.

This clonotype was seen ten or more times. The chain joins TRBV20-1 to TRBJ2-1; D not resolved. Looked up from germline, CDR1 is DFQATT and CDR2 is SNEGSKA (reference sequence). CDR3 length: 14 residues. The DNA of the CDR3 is TGCAGCGCCACCTGGGATAGCTCCTACAATGAGCAGTTCTTC. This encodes CSATWDSSYNEQFF.

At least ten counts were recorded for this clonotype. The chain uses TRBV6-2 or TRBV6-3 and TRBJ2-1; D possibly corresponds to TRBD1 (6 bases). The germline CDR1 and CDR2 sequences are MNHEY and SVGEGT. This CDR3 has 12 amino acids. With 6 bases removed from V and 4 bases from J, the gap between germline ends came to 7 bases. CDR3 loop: CASRTGYNEQFF. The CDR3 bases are TGTGCCAGCAGGACAGGTTACAATGAGCAGTTCTTC.

The CDR3 DNA reads as TGTGCCAGCAGTGGCCAAGGCACTGAAGCTTTCTTT. Protein: CASSGQGTEAFF. The chain has TRBV12-3 or TRBV12-4 and TRBJ1-1; D not certain. The CDR3 is 12 residues long. V was pared by 5 bases and J by 4 bases, with 8 bases between.

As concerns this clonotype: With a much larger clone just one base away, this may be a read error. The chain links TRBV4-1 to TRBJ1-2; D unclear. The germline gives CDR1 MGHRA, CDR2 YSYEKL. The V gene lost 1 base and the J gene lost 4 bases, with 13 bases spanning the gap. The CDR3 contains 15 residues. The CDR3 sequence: CASSQVQDGVYGYTF. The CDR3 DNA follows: TGCGCCAGCAGCCAAGTACAAGACGGCGTCTATGGCTACACCTTC.

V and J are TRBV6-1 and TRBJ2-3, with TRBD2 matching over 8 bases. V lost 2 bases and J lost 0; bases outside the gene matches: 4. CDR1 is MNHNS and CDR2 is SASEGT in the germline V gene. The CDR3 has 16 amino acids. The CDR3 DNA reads TGTGCCAGCAGTGAATCGGGGGGGCTAAGCACAGATACGCAGTATTTT. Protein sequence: CASSESGGLSTDTQYF.

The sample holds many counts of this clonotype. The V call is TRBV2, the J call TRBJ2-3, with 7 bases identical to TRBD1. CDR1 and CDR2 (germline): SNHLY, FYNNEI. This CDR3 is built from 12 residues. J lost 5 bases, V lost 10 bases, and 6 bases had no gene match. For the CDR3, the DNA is TGTGCCACGGGACAGCCGCTAGATACGCAGTATTTT. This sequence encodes CATGQPLDTQYF. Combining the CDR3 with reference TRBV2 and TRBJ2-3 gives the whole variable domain EPEVTQTPSHQVTQMGQEVILRCVPISNHLYFYWYRQILGQKVEFLVSFYNNEISEKSEIFDDQFSVERPDGSNFTLKIRSTKLEDSAMYFCATGQPLDTQYFGPGTRLTVL.

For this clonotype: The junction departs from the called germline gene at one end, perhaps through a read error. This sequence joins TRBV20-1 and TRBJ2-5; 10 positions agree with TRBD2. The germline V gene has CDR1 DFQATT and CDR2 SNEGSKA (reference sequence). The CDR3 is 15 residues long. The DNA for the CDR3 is TGCGGTGCTAGTGAACTAGCGGGGAGGGAAGAGACCCAGTACTTC. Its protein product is CGASELAGREETQYF.

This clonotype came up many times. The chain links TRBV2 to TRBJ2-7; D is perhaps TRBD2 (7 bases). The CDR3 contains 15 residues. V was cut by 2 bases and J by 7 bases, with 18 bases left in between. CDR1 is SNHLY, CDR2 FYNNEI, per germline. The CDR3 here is CASSERRGARYEQYF. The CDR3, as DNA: TGTGCCAGCAGTGAAAGACGGGGGGCTCGGTATGAGCAGTACTTC.

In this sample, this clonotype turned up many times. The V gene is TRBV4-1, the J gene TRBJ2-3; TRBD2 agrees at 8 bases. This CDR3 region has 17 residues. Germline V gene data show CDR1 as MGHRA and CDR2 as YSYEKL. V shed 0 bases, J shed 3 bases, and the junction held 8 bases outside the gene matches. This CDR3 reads CASSQEARAGETDTQYF. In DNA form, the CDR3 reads TGCGCCAGCAGCCAAGAGGCACGAGCGGGGGAGACAGATACGCAGTATTTT.

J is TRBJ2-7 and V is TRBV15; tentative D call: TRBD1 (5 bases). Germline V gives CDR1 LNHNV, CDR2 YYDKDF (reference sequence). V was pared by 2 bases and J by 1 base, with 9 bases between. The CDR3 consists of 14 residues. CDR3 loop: CATSRSGFSYEQYF. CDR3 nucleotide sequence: TGTGCCACCAGCAGATCAGGGTTTTCCTACGAGCAGTACTTC.

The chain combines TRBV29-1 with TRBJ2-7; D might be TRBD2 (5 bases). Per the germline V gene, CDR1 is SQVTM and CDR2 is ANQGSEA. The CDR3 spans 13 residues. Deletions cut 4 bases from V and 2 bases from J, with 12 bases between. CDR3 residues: CSVARLPTYEQYF. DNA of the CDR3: TGCAGCGTTGCACGACTACCTACCTACGAGCAGTACTTC.

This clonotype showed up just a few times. The CDR3: CASRQGPYEQYF. The CDR3, as DNA: TGTGCCAGCAGACAGGGGCCCTACGAGCAGTACTTC. The chain carries TRBV2 and TRBJ2-7, with TRBD1 matching 7 bases. With 6 bases clipped from V and 2 bases from J, the junction kept 1 base outside the gene matches. The CDR3 extends over 12 amino acids. CDR1 is SNHLY, CDR2 FYNNEI, per germline.

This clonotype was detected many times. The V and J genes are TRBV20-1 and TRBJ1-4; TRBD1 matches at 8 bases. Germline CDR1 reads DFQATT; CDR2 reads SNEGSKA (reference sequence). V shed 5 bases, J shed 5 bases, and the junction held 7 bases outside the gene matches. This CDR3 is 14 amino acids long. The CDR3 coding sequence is TGCAGTGCTCAGATAAGGACAGGGAATGAAAAACTGTTTTTT. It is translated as CSAQIRTGNEKLFF.